This T cell receptor beta chain derives from a study of CXCR3-negative and CXCR3-positive naive CD8 T cells. Overall study results and limits: Memory CD8+ cells showed much lower diversity, while both naive subsets were comparably high. With CXCR3 expression partially decreased after cryopreservation, most assays relied on fresh PBMCs. Naive cells with CXCR3 showed TRB CDR3s that were more hydrophobic than those in CXCR3-negative naive cells.

Among CD8+ T cells, naive ones were CD45RO-CCR7+CD27+CD95-. The authors prepared UMI-labeled TRB cDNA libraries by 5' RACE. TCRdb re-called the 5' RACE reads and catalogs CDR3 proteins one per entry, DNA excluded. In total, the table holds some 150,000 distinct CDR3 sequences. About this clonotype: Antigen: not known.

There are 19 residues in the CDR3. Germline values: CDR1 LGHDT, CDR2 YNNKEL (reference sequence). The chain has TRBV3-1 and TRBJ2-2; TCRdb returns TRBD2, unconfirmable since there is no DNA. What was sequenced was naive CXCR3+ CD8+ T cells from blood. The subset: CD45RO-CCR7+CD27+CD95- naive CD8+ T cells expressing CXCR3 (TNR3+). The receptor was isolated from a human donor in good health. Some clones in this sample may be carry-over from other donors' samples. CDR3 loop: CASSQGQVLGRNFAGELFF.